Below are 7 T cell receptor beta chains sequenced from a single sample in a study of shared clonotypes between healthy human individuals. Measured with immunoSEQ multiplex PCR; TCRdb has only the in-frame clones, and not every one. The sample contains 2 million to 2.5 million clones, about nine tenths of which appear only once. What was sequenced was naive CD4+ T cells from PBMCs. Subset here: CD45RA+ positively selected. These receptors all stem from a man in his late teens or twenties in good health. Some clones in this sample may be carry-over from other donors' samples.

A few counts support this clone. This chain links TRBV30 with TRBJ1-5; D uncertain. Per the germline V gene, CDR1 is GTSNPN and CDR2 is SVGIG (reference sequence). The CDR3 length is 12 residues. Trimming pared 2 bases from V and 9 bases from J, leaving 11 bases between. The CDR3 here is CAWSWSGGPQHF. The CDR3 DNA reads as TGTGCCTGGAGTTGGTCCGGCGGGCCCCAGCATTTT.

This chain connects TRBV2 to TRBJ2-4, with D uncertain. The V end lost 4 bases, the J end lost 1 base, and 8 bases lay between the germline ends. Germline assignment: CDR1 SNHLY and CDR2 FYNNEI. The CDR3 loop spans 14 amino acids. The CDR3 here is CASSVGKAKNIQYF. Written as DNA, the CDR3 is TGTGCCAGCAGTGTTGGGAAGGCCAAAAACATTCAGTACTTC.

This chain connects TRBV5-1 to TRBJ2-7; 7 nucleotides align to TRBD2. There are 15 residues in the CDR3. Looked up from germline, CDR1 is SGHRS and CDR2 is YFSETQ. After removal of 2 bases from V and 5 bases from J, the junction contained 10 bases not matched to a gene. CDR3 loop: CASSFRASGSHEQYF. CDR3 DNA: TGCGCCAGCAGCTTTAGGGCTAGCGGTTCCCACGAGCAGTACTTC.

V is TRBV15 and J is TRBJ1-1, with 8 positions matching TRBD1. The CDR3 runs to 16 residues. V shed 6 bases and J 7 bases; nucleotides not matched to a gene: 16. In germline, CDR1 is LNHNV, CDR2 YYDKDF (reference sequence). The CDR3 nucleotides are TGTGCCACCAGTCCTAAGCTCCAGGGGGCTCGGAATGAAGCTTTCTTT. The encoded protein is CATSPKLQGARNEAFF.

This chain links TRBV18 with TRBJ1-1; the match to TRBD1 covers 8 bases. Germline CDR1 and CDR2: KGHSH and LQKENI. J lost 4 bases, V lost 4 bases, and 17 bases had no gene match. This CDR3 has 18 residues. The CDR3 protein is CASSLTRQGNYLGTEAFF. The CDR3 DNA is TGTGCCAGCTCACTAACTCGACAGGGGAACTACTTGGGCACTGAAGCTTTCTTT.

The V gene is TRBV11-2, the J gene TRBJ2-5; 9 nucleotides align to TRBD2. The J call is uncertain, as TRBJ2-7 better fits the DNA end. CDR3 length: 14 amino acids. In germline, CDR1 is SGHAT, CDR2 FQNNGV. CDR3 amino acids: CASSQGILAGEQYF. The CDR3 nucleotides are TGTGCCAGCAGCCAAGGGATACTAGCGGGCGAGCAGTACTTC.

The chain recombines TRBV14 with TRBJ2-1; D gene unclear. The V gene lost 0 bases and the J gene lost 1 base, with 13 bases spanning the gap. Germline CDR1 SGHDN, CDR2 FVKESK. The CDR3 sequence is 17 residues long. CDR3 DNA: TGTGCCAGCAGCCAAGACTGGGCCCTAACTTCCTACAATGAGCAGTTCTTC. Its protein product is CASSQDWALTSYNEQFF. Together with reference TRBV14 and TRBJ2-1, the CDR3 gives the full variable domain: EAGVTQFPSHSVIEKGQTVTLRCDPISGHDNLYWYRRVMGKEIKFLLHFVKESKQDESGMPNNRFLAERTGGTYSTLKVQPAELEDSGVYFCASSQDWALTSYNEQFFGPGTRLTVL.